These 8 T cell receptor beta chains share one sample of origin, sequenced in a study of cytomegalovirus exposure and HLA in healthy donors. The PCR was carried out with 60 Vbeta primers and 13 Jbeta primers. Assay: immunoSEQ multiplex PCR; the TCRdb copy retains only in-frame clones and omits some. The sample records some 110,000 clones, about four fifths being singletons. The sample was PBMCs. The receptors derive from a man in his forties or fifties in good health and CMV-seronegative.

This clone was recorded once. This chain joins TRBV11-3 and TRBJ2-2, with D possibly being TRBD1 (5 bases). This CDR3 is 13 amino acids long. The ends were cut back, 2 bases at V and 5 bases at J, with 6 bases in the middle. Germline V gene sequence: CDR1 SGHNT, CDR2 YENEEA. CDR3 amino acids: CASSLRGTGELFF. Here the CDR3 DNA reads TGTGCCAGCAGCTTAAGGGGTACCGGGGAGCTGTTTTTT.

V is TRBV7-2 and J is TRBJ2-1; 7 bases match TRBD1. The CDR3 consists of 15 residues. From germline, CDR1 is SGHTA and CDR2 FQGNSA. J lost 6 bases, V lost 1 base, and 6 bases had no gene match. CDR3 in DNA: TGTGCCAGCAGCTTAGAGGGAACAGGGGTCAATGAGCAGTTCTTC. It codes for CASSLEGTGVNEQFF.

The V call is TRBV7-9, the J call TRBJ2-1; D gene unclear. The V gene's germline CDR1 is SEHNR and CDR2 FQNEAQ (reference sequence). The length of the CDR3 is 12 residues. V dropped 8 bases and J dropped 5 bases, with 10 bases sitting between them. In nucleotides, the CDR3 is TGTGCCAGCGGTCCTATAAACAATGAGCAGTTCTTC. This encodes CASGPINNEQFF.

The chain recombines TRBV21-1 with TRBJ1-2; TRBD1 reflects the table's D call only, with no check against the DNA. TRBV21-1 is a pseudogene segment. The length of the CDR3 is 16 residues. Here the CDR3 reads CASSNTGPSAIYGYTF. The CDR3 DNA sequence: TGTGCCAGCAGCAACACAGGGCCTTCAGCTATATATGGCTACACCTTC.

CDR3 in DNA: TGTGCCAGCAGCAAGACAGGTCCCTACGAGCAGTACTTC. The encoded protein is CASSKTGPYEQYF. The chain links TRBV5-5 to TRBJ2-7, with D maybe TRBD1 (6 bases). The CDR3 is made up of 13 amino acids. Germline V gene lookup returns CDR1 SGHKS and CDR2 YYEKEE (reference sequence). V shed 4 bases and J shed 2 bases, with 10 bases lying between them.

The chain has TRBV6-5 and TRBJ2-7; D possibly corresponds to TRBD1 (6 bases). This CDR3 is built from 15 residues. Germline lookup yields CDR1 MNHEY and CDR2 SVGAGI. The V end was cut by 6 bases, the J end by 4 bases, with 19 bases between. DNA for the CDR3: TGTGCCAGCAGCCGAAGCCCGGGACAAAGTTACGAGCAGTACTTC. Encoded protein: CASSRSPGQSYEQYF.

The chain combines TRBV2 with TRBJ2-2; TRBD2 is a possible D gene (7 bases). This CDR3 region has 16 residues. Trimming pared 5 bases from V and 0 bases from J, leaving 13 bases between. Germline values: CDR1 SNHLY, CDR2 FYNNEI. CDR3 sequence: CASSSAGHTNTGELFF. CDR3 nucleotides: TGTGCCAGCAGTTCAGCGGGACATACGAACACCGGGGAGCTGTTTTTT.

This clone was seen only once. The chain is built from TRBV5-6 and TRBJ1-2, with D perhaps matching TRBD1 (6 bases). This CDR3 is 15 amino acids long. CDR1 and CDR2 from the germline V gene are SGHDT and YYEEEE. Trimming stripped 0 bases from V and 7 bases from J, with 16 bases between. DNA for the CDR3: TGTGCCAGCAGCTTGGATCCAACGGGGGGCTCTGGCTACACCTTC. It specifies CASSLDPTGGSGYTF.